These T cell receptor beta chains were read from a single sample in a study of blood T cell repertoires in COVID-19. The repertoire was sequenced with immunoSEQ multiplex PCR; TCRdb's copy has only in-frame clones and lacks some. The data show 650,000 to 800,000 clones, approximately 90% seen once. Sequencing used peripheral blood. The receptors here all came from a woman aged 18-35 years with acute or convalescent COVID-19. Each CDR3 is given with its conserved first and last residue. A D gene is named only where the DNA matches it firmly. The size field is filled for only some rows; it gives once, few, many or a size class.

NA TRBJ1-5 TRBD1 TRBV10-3 TGTGCCATCAGTGAGGCGCTCGGGGACAGGCATCAGCCCCAGCATTTT CAISEALGDRHQPQHF
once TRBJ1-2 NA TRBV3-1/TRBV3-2 TGTGCCAGCAGCCAAGCGGGGAGGGGCTACACCTTC CASSQAGRGYTF
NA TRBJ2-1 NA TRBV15 TGTGCCACCAGCAGAGAGGCTAGGAGGTACAATGAGCAGTTCTTC CATSREARRYNEQFF
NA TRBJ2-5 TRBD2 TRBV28 TGTGCCAGCAGACCCCCTAGCGGGGAGACCCAGTACTTC CASRPPSGETQYF
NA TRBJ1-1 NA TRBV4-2 TGTGCCAGCAGCCAAGTGGCAGGGGTGAACACTGAAGCTTTCTTT CASSQVAGVNTEAFF
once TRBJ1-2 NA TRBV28 TGTGCCAGCAGTTCAGGTTTACCCTCCCTCTATGGCTACACCTTC CASSSGLPSLYGYTF
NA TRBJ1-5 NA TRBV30 TGTGCCTGGAGCCAAGGACACTCCCGGGGGGATCAGCCCCAGCATTTT CAWSQGHSRGDQPQHF
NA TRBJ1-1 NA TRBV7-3 TGTGCCAGCAGCTTGACTACAGGGACGGTAGCTTTCTTT CASSLTTGTVAFF
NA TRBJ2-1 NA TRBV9 TGTGCCAGCAGCCCGCGTGGGGGGAGAAATGAGCAGTTCTTC CASSPRGGRNEQFF
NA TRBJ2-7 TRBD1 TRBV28 TGTGCCAGCAGTTCCACCCCCGGGACAGGGACCTTATTGGTATCCTACGAGCAGTACTTC CASSSTPGTGTLLVSYEQYF
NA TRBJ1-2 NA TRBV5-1 TGCGCCAGCAGCTTGGTAAGGGGAGGAGGCTACACCTTC CASSLVRGGGYTF
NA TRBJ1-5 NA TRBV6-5 TGTGCCAGCGGAGTGAGGGTGCATCAGCCCCAGCATTTT CASGVRVHQPQHF
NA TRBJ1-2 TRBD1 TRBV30 TGTGCCTGGGTTCTTGGACAGGGTACTAACTATGGCTACACCTTC CAWVLGQGTNYGYTF
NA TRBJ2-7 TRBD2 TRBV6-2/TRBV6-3 TGTGCCAGCAGTTACTCGGCTAGCGGTACCTACGAGCAGTACTTC CASSYSASGTYEQYF
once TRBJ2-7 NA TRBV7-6 TGTGCCAGCAGCTTAGAGACAGGCTCGCAGTACTTC CASSLETGSQYF
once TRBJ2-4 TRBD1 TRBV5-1 TGCGCCAGCGTCCGGCAGGGGGAAAACATTCAGTACTTC CASVRQGENIQYF
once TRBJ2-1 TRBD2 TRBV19 TGTGCCAGTAGTGGGACTAGCGGGTCGAATGAGCAGTTCTTC CASSGTSGSNEQFF
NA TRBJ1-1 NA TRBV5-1 TGCGCCAGCAGCTTGGCCATAGCAGGGGTTGCGGAAGCTTTCTTT CASSLAIAGVAEAFF
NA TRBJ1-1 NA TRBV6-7 TGTGCCAGCACTCCCCAGGGGTCCAACACTGAAGCTTTCTTT CASTPQGSNTEAFF
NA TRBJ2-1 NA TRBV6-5 TGTGCCAGCAGCGCTCCTGACAGGGGAGGGGATGAGCAGTTCTTC CASSAPDRGGDEQFF
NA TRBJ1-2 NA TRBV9 TGTGCCAGCAGCGTAGCTACGACAGCCCCTAACTATGGCTACACCTTC CASSVATTAPNYGYTF
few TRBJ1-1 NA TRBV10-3 TGTGCCATCAGTGAGACGGCTGAAGCTTTCTTT CAISETAEAFF
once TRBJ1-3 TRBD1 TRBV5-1 TGCGCCAGCAGCCTTAATGGACAGGGGCACGGAAACACCATATATTTT CASSLNGQGHGNTIYF
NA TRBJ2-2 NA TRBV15 TGTGCCACCAGCAGAGATCTAGTCGCCGGGGAGCTGTTTTTT CATSRDLVAGELFF
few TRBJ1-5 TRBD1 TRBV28 TGTGCCAGCAGTTTTGAGGGACAGAGCAATCAGCCCCAGCATTTT CASSFEGQSNQPQHF
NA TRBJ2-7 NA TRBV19 TGTGCCAGTAGTCCTACCGGAGTCCACGAGCAGTACTTC CASSPTGVHEQYF
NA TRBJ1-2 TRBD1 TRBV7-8 TGTGCCAGCAGCTTAGCGGGACAGAACTATGGCTACACCTTC CASSLAGQNYGYTF
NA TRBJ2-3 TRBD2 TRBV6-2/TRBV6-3 TGTGCCAGCAGTCAACCCGGGACTAGCGGGGCGTATAGCACAGATACGCAGTATTTT CASSQPGTSGAYSTDTQYF
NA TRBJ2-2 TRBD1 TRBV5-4 TGTGCCAGCAGCGGGGAGGGACAGGGGGGATCGAACACCGGGGAGCTGTTTTTT CASSGEGQGGSNTGELFF
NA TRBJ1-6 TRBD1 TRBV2 TGTGCCAGCAGGGGGACAGGGGGTAATAATTCACCCCTCCACTTT CASRGTGGNNSPLHF
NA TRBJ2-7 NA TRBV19 TGTGCCAGTAGTATAGGGACACACCGCTCCTACGAGCAGTACTTC CASSIGTHRSYEQYF
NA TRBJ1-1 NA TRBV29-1 TGCAGCGTTGTGTGGGGGGGCGATGGCACTGAAGCTTTCTTT CSVVWGGDGTEAFF
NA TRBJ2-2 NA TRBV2 TGTGCCAGCCCAAAGCCCGGACAGACTCGAGGCGGGGAGCTGTTTTTT CASPKPGQTRGGELFF
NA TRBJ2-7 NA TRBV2 TGTGCCAGCAGTGAAGCGCTTGGAGGGAGCGAGCAGTACTTC CASSEALGGSEQYF
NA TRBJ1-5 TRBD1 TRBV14 TGTGCCAGCAGCGCCGGGGCAGGGGGCAGGCAGCCCCAGCATTTT CASSAGAGGRQPQHF
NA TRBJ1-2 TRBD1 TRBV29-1 TGCAGCGTGCCGACAGGGTCTTATGGCTACACCTTC CSVPTGSYGYTF
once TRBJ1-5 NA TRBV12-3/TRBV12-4 TGTGCCAGTAACAGGGTTAGCAATCAGCCCCAGCATTTT CASNRVSNQPQHF
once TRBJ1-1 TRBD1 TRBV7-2 TGTGCCAGCAGCTTATCAGGGACAGGGGTAAAGTTTCTCTTTGAAGCTTTCTTT CASSLSGTGVKFLFEAFF
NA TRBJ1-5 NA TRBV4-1 TGCGCCAGCAGCCAAGTTGCGGTTAGTCAGCCCCAGCATTTT CASSQVAVSQPQHF
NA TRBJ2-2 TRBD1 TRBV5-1 TGCGCCAGCAGGGAAGACAGGGGGCGATCCCTGCGGACCGGGGAGCTGTTTTTT CASREDRGRSLRTGELFF
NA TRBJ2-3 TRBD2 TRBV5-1 TGCGCCAGCAGCCCGAAGCGGGGGGGAGGGACAGATACGCAGTATTTT CASSPKRGGGTDTQYF
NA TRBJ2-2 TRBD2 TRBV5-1 TGCGCCAGCAGTTTTAGCGGGCGCAGTTACACCGGGGAGCTGTTTTTT CASSFSGRSYTGELFF
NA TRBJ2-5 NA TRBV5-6 TGTGCCAGCAGCTTGGTGTCCAGGGTCGAAGAGACCCAGTACTTC CASSLVSRVEETQYF
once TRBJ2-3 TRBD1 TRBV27 TGTGCCAGCAGTGAAACAGGGGAAGATACGCAGTATTTT CASSETGEDTQYF
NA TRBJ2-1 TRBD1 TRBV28 TGTGCCAGCAGCCCCGGCTGGGGGGACAGGTCCTACAATGAGCAGTTCTTC CASSPGWGDRSYNEQFF
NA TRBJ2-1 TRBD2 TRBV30 TGTGCCTGGAGTACAGGACTAGCCTACAATGAGCAGTTCTTC CAWSTGLAYNEQFF
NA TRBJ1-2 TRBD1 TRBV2 TGTGCCACCCCAGGGGGAGTTCGGGATCTCTATGGCTACACCTTC CATPGGVRDLYGYTF
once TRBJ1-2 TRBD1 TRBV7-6 TGTGCCAGCAGCTCCCAAAGGACAGGGCACTATGGCTACACCTTC CASSSQRTGHYGYTF
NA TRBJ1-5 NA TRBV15 TGTGCCACCAGCTCCCCAGGGTCCCCCCAGCATTTT CATSSPGSPQHF
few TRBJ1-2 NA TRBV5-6 TGTGCCAGCAGCACCCGCGGGACCGGTAGCTACACCTTC CASSTRGTGSYTF